This TCR beta chain derives from a study of CD8+CD57+ T cells in acquired aplastic anemia. Background on the study: Where healthy donors were concerned, CD4+ cells averaged around 11 million reads. Study-level points and caveats: Patients and controls had CD8+ Simpson's diversity values that were not significantly distinct.

As to this clonotype: What it recognizes is unknown.

TCR beta VDJ and CDR3 profiling used genomic DNA as template. Each CDR3 protein gets one entry after TCRdb re-called the reads with MiXCR. The sample records around 200,000 distinct CDR3 sequences, approximately 50% being singletons. The sequencing input was sorted CD4+, CD8+, or CD8+CD57+ T cells (not recorded which) from PBMCs. The sequence derives from a human donor in good health, serving as a control.

In DNA form, the CDR3 reads TGTGCCAGTAGTATGGGTCTGGAGGCCTACGAGCAGTACTTC. This sequence encodes CASSMGLEAYEQYF. The chain has TRBV19 and TRBJ2-7; D possibly corresponds to TRBD2 (5 bases). Deletions cut 3 bases from V and 2 bases from J, with 11 bases between. Germline assignment: CDR1 LNHDA and CDR2 SQIVND (reference sequence). The CDR3 is 14 residues long. Together with reference TRBV19 and TRBJ2-7, the CDR3 gives the full variable domain: DGGITQSPKYLFRKEGQNVTLSCEQNLNHDAMYWYRQDPGQGLRLIYYSQIVNDFQKGDIAEGYSVSREKKESFPLTVTSAQKNPTAFYLCASSMGLEAYEQYFGPGTRLTVT.